This TCR beta chain originates from a study of immune evolution from preneoplasia to lung adenocarcinoma. Whole-study results and caveats: Top clone share appeared to fall from AAH through AIS, MIA, adenocarcinoma. Clonality was highest in normal lung, lower in later-stage lesions apparently.

Comment on this clone: Its antigen is not identified.

The table came from immunoSEQ multiplex PCR; TCRdb's copy has only in-frame clones and leaves some out. The table shows some 1,200 clones, with about 80% occurring only once. The CDR3 consists of 17 residues. Germline assignment: CDR1 MNHNS and CDR2 SASEGT. Trimming cost V 3 bases and J 1 base, with 19 bases left between them. V is TRBV6-1 and J is TRBJ2-7, with D perhaps TRBD1 or TRBD2 (5 bases each). This TCR came from a person between 55 and 69 years old with lung adenocarcinoma. Sequenced input: FFPE adjacent normal lung tissue. The CDR3 reads CASSDRSLSGASYEQYF. CDR3 nucleotide sequence: TGTGCCAGCAGTGACAGGTCTCTTTCCGGGGCTTCCTACGAGCAGTACTTC.